A selection of T cell receptor beta chains follows, all from one sample in a study of T cell repertoires in cytomegalovirus infection. Each CDR3 protein is one row after TCRdb ran MiXCR on the reads. This table holds about 470,000 distinct CDR3 sequences, approximately 42% found once. Antigen specificity for these receptors is unknown. The sample was cultured PBMCs, taken from culture after CMV antigen stimulation. Receptors were obtained from a human donor in good health (CMV status not recorded). Some clones in this sample may be carry-over from other donors' samples. Each CDR3 is given with its conserved first and last residue. Fields, in order: clone size, D gene, J gene, V gene, CDR3 DNA, CDR3 protein. D genes are given only for firm matches. Size values are once, few and many counts, or a class for expanded clones, and some rows have none.

abundance: -; d_gene: -; j_gene: TRBJ2-2; v_gene: TRBV5-4; CDR3nt: TGTGCCAGCAGCCCCCAGGGAACCGGGGAGCTGTTTTTT; CDR3aa: CASSPQGTGELFF
abundance: -; d_gene: -; j_gene: TRBJ2-2; v_gene: TRBV6-1; CDR3nt: TGTGCCAGCAGTGTCCGTGGGGCTTTAATAGCGAACACCGGGGAGCTGTTTTTT; CDR3aa: CASSVRGALIANTGELFF
abundance: -; d_gene: -; j_gene: TRBJ2-1; v_gene: TRBV7-6; CDR3nt: TGTGCCAGCAGCTTGAGGGGCAGGGAAAATGAGCAGTTCTTC; CDR3aa: CASSLRGRENEQFF
abundance: -; d_gene: -; j_gene: TRBJ1-1; v_gene: TRBV4-2; CDR3nt: TGTGCCAGCAGCCAAGACCCCAGTACTACCTTTACTCCTTACTTCTTT; CDR3aa: CASSQDPSTTFTPYFF
abundance: once; d_gene: -; j_gene: TRBJ1-1; v_gene: TRBV6-2/TRBV6-3; CDR3nt: TGTGCCAGCAGACGCCTAGGGATATGGGAAGCTTTCTTT; CDR3aa: CASRRLGIWEAFF
abundance: once; d_gene: TRBD1; j_gene: TRBJ2-7; v_gene: TRBV6-1; CDR3nt: TGTGCCAGCAGTGAAGCGCGTGGACAGGAATTCTACGAGCAGTACTTC; CDR3aa: CASSEARGQEFYEQYF
abundance: few; d_gene: TRBD2; j_gene: TRBJ2-1; v_gene: TRBV4-3; CDR3nt: TGCGCCAGCAGCCAAGTCTTCGCGGGAGGATATGAGCAGTTCTTC; CDR3aa: CASSQVFAGGYEQFF
abundance: -; d_gene: -; j_gene: TRBJ2-1; v_gene: TRBV6-2/TRBV6-3; CDR3nt: TGTGCCAGCAGTTACTCTCCCAGATATTGGGAATACAATGAGCAGTTCTTC; CDR3aa: CASSYSPRYWEYNEQFF
abundance: few; d_gene: TRBD2; j_gene: TRBJ2-3; v_gene: TRBV6-1; CDR3nt: TGTGCCAGCAGTGATAAAGCGGGGGGCGGGATGGCAGATACGCAGTATTTT; CDR3aa: CASSDKAGGGMADTQYF
abundance: -; d_gene: -; j_gene: TRBJ1-1; v_gene: TRBV12-3/TRBV12-4; CDR3nt: TGTGCCAGCAGCAGGACAGCTATGAACACTGAAGCTTTCTTT; CDR3aa: CASSRTAMNTEAFF
abundance: -; d_gene: -; j_gene: TRBJ2-7; v_gene: TRBV7-2; CDR3nt: TGTGCCAGCAGCCTAGTATCCGTGGCCGCCTACGAGCAGTACTTC; CDR3aa: CASSLVSVAAYEQYF
abundance: -; d_gene: -; j_gene: TRBJ2-7; v_gene: TRBV6-6; CDR3nt: TGTGCCAGCAGTTACTCATTGCTTAGCGGAACCTACGAGCAGTACTTC; CDR3aa: CASSYSLLSGTYEQYF
abundance: -; d_gene: -; j_gene: TRBJ1-1; v_gene: TRBV7-9; CDR3nt: TGTGCCAGCAGCTTCCAAGGACGGGGAGCTGAAGCTTTCTTT; CDR3aa: CASSFQGRGAEAFF
abundance: -; d_gene: -; j_gene: TRBJ2-7; v_gene: TRBV7-6; CDR3nt: TGTGCCAGCAGCTTAGGATTAGGGCAGGCCGCCTACGAGCAGTACTTC; CDR3aa: CASSLGLGQAAYEQYF
abundance: -; d_gene: -; j_gene: TRBJ2-1; v_gene: TRBV5-4; CDR3nt: TGTGCCAGCAGCTTCTTGTCTGGGTCGGGTGAGCAGTTCTTC; CDR3aa: CASSFLSGSGEQFF
abundance: once; d_gene: TRBD1; j_gene: TRBJ1-2; v_gene: TRBV7-9; CDR3nt: TGTGCCAGCAGCGGTACCCGGGACAGGGGGGTTTGGGGCTACACCTTC; CDR3aa: CASSGTRDRGVWGYTF
abundance: few; d_gene: TRBD1; j_gene: TRBJ1-5; v_gene: TRBV6-1; CDR3nt: TGTGCCAGCAGTCCACAGGGGACTAGCAATCAGCCCCAGCATTTT; CDR3aa: CASSPQGTSNQPQHF
abundance: -; d_gene: -; j_gene: TRBJ2-2; v_gene: TRBV5-4; CDR3nt: TGTGCCAGCAGCTCCCAAACTAGGAACGCGAACACCGGGGAGCTGTTTTTT; CDR3aa: CASSSQTRNANTGELFF
abundance: few; d_gene: -; j_gene: TRBJ2-1; v_gene: TRBV12-3/TRBV12-4; CDR3nt: TGTGCCAGTCTAGGTCGAGATGAGCAGTTCTTC; CDR3aa: CASLGRDEQFF
abundance: -; d_gene: -; j_gene: TRBJ2-5; v_gene: TRBV7-2; CDR3nt: TGTGCCAGCAGCTTCATCGTAGGACGTGAGACCCAGTACTTC; CDR3aa: CASSFIVGRETQYF
abundance: many; d_gene: -; j_gene: TRBJ2-7; v_gene: TRBV7-2; CDR3nt: TGTGCCAGCAGCTTAAGCAGGGGGGCCTACGAGCAGTACTTC; CDR3aa: CASSLSRGAYEQYF
abundance: many; d_gene: -; j_gene: TRBJ2-7; v_gene: TRBV7-2; CDR3nt: TGTGCCAGCAGCCTTAGGGGAGCGGATCACGAGCAGTACTTC; CDR3aa: CASSLRGADHEQYF
abundance: few; d_gene: -; j_gene: TRBJ2-7; v_gene: TRBV19; CDR3nt: TGTGCCAGTAGTATACAACCAGCCTACGAGCAGTACTTC; CDR3aa: CASSIQPAYEQYF
abundance: few; d_gene: -; j_gene: TRBJ2-2; v_gene: TRBV7-2; CDR3nt: TGTGCCAGCAGACCGGACAGGGAGGGCGGGGAGCTGTTTTTT; CDR3aa: CASRPDREGGELFF
abundance: -; d_gene: -; j_gene: TRBJ2-7; v_gene: TRBV2; CDR3nt: TGTGCCAGCAGCGTTGCTTTTATTAACTCCTACGAGCAGTACTTC; CDR3aa: CASSVAFINSYEQYF
abundance: -; d_gene: TRBD2; j_gene: TRBJ2-5; v_gene: TRBV2; CDR3nt: TGTGCCAGCAGTCAACAGGGACTAGCGGGAGTGGGCCAAGAGACCCAGTACTTC; CDR3aa: CASSQQGLAGVGQETQYF
abundance: -; d_gene: TRBD1; j_gene: TRBJ2-2; v_gene: TRBV29-1; CDR3nt: TGCAGCGTTGAAGATCATCCCACAGGGGGGCTAACTACCGGGGAGCTGTTTTTT; CDR3aa: CSVEDHPTGGLTTGELFF
abundance: -; d_gene: -; j_gene: TRBJ1-3; v_gene: TRBV6-6; CDR3nt: TGTGCCAGCAGGCGGGGATCCGGGACCTACTCCTCTGGAAACACCATATATTTT; CDR3aa: CASRRGSGTYSSGNTIYF
abundance: -; d_gene: -; j_gene: TRBJ2-3; v_gene: TRBV7-2; CDR3nt: TGTGCCAGCAGCTTAAACAGCGGACGGGCTCAGCCCCAGTATTTT; CDR3aa: CASSLNSGRAQPQYF
abundance: -; d_gene: -; j_gene: TRBJ2-3; v_gene: TRBV11-2; CDR3nt: TGTGCCAGCAGCCCTGGACGGGGGGCTCTCACAGATACGCAGTATTTT; CDR3aa: CASSPGRGALTDTQYF
abundance: few; d_gene: -; j_gene: TRBJ2-7; v_gene: TRBV7-6; CDR3nt: TGTGCCAGCAGCTTAGGAGGTGGTAACGAGCAGTACTTC; CDR3aa: CASSLGGGNEQYF
abundance: few; d_gene: -; j_gene: TRBJ2-7; v_gene: TRBV7-9; CDR3nt: TGTGCCAGCAGCCCGGCGGGGCAGGCCTACGAGCAGTACTTC; CDR3aa: CASSPAGQAYEQYF
abundance: -; d_gene: -; j_gene: TRBJ2-1; v_gene: TRBV15; CDR3nt: TGTGCCACCAGCAGAGAGGACAGAGCGAGGTGGTTCTTC; CDR3aa: CATSREDRARWFF
abundance: many; d_gene: TRBD2; j_gene: TRBJ2-3; v_gene: TRBV7-2; CDR3nt: TGTGCCAGCAGCTTAGGGCCTAGCGGGGGCTTGAATACGCAGTATTTT; CDR3aa: CASSLGPSGGLNTQYF
abundance: few; d_gene: -; j_gene: TRBJ2-5; v_gene: TRBV27; CDR3nt: TGTGCCAGCAGTCCCGGGGCTGGTAAAGAGACCCAGTACTTC; CDR3aa: CASSPGAGKETQYF
abundance: few; d_gene: -; j_gene: TRBJ1-5; v_gene: TRBV12-3/TRBV12-4; CDR3nt: TGTGCCAGCAGTTTAGATGGGGGGGCCCACGGCAATCAGCCCCAGCATTTT; CDR3aa: CASSLDGGAHGNQPQHF
abundance: -; d_gene: TRBD2; j_gene: TRBJ2-1; v_gene: TRBV6-2/TRBV6-3; CDR3nt: TGTGCCAGCAGTGAAAAGGTTATGGGGCGTAGCGGGGCGCTAGACAATGAGCAGTTCTTC; CDR3aa: CASSEKVMGRSGALDNEQFF